The TCR beta chain under discussion was sequenced for a study of control samples from healthy donors and cancer patients. Germline lookup yields CDR1 SNHLY and CDR2 FYNNEI. The CDR3 is made up of 20 amino acids. V was shortened by 8 bases and J by 0 bases, with 26 bases between the two germline ends. This clone was detected a few times. TCRdb keeps only in-frame clones here, not all; method: immunoSEQ multiplex PCR. The table has almost 90,000 clones, around 86% seen once; the top ten hold under 25%. The rearrangement joins TRBV2 to TRBJ2-6, with TRBD1 as a possible D gene (6 bases). The sequenced sample consisted of blood. This clonotype was obtained from a man younger than 40 in good health. The DNA for the CDR3 is TGTGCCAGCGACAGGCTATTAAACGTGAATATTCTCTCTGGGGCCAACGTCCTGACTTTC. Amino acids: CASDRLLNVNILSGANVLTF.